This T cell receptor beta chain was captured by sequencing in a study of blood T cell repertoires in COVID-19. Study as a whole: PBMCs, B-cell-depleted T cells, or T cells were the source of the cDNA or gDNA that made up the material.

This CDR3 spans 12 amino acids. Germline V CDR1 and CDR2: LNHDA, SQIVND (reference sequence). V shed 4 bases and J shed 9 bases, with 10 bases lying between them. In the original analysis: Cell counts per sample came from amplifying reference gene primers. The method was immunoSEQ multiplex PCR; TCRdb's version includes in-frame clones alone and lacks a portion of them. V, J and clone size are those of that table, while D and trimming were read from the DNA. This sample yields about 110,000 clones, of which around 90% are seen a single time; nearly 5% belongs to the top ten. Sequencing was carried out using peripheral blood. The chain is built from TRBV19 and TRBJ2-1, with D perhaps TRBD2 (5 bases). This sequence originates from a man aged 40-55 years with active or convalescent COVID-19. DNA for the CDR3: TGTGCCAGTAGTACTACCACTAGTGAGCAGTTCTTC. This codes for CASSTTTSEQFF.